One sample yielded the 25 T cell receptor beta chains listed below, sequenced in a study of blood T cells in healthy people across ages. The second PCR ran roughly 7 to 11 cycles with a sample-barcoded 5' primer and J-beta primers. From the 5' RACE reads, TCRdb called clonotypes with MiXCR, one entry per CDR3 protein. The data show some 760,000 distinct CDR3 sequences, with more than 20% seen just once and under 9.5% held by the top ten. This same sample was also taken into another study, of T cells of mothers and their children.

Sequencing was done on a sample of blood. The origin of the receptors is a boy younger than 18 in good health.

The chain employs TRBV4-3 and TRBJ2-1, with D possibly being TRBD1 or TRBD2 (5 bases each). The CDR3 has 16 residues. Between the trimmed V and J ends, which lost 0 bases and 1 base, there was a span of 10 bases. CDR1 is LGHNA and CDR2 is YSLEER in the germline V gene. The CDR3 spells CASSQDRGSSYNEQFF. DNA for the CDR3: TGCGCCAGCAGCCAAGATCGGGGCTCGTCCTACAATGAGCAGTTCTTC.

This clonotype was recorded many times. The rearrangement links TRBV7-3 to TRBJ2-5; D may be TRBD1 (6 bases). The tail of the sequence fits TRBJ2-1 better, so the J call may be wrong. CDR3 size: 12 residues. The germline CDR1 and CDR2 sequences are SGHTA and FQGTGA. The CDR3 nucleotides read TGTGCCAGCAGTTTCACAGGGAATGAGCAGTTCTTC. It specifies CASSFTGNEQFF.

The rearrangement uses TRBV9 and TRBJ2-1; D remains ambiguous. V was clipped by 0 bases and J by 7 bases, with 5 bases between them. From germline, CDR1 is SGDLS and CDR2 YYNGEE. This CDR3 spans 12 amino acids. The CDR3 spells CASSVVENEQFF. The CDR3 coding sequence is TGTGCCAGCAGCGTAGTAGAGAATGAGCAGTTCTTC. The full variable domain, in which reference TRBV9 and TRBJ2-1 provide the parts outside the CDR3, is DSGVTQTPKHLITATGQRVTLRCSPRSGDLSVYWYQQSLDQGLQFLIQYYNGEERAKGNILERFSAQQFPDLHSELNLSSLELGDSALYFCASSVVENEQFFGPGTRLTVL.

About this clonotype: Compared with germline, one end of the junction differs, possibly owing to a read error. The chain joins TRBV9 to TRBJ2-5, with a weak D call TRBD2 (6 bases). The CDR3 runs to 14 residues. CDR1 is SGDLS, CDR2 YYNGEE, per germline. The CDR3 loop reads CASSVGTSSYEQHF. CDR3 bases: TGTGCCAGCAGCGTAGGAACTAGCTCCTACGAGCAGCACTTC.

CDR3 region: CASSKTPGPSYNEQFF. Here the CDR3 DNA reads TGTGCCAGCAGTAAGACCCCGGGGCCCTCCTACAATGAGCAGTTCTTC. The chain combines TRBV28 with TRBJ2-1, with D possibly called TRBD1 or TRBD2 (5 bases each). The CDR3 is made up of 16 amino acids. Germline loops: CDR1 MDHEN, CDR2 SYDVKM. Trimming took 5 bases from V and 0 from J, leaving 14 bases between them.

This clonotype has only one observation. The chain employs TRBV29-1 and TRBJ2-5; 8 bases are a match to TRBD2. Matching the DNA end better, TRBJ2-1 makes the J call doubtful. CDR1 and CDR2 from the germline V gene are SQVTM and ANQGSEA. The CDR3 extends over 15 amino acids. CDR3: CSVDRLAGTYNEQFF. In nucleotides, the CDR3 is TGCAGCGTTGATCGTTTAGCGGGAACCTACAATGAGCAGTTCTTC.

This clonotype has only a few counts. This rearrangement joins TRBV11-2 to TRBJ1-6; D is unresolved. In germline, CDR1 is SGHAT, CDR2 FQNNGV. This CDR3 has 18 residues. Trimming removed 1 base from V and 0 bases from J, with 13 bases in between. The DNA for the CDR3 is TGTGCCAGCAGCTTAGGACCCGGCCTTAGCTCCTATAATTCACCCCTCCACTTT. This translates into CASSLGPGLSSYNSPLHF.

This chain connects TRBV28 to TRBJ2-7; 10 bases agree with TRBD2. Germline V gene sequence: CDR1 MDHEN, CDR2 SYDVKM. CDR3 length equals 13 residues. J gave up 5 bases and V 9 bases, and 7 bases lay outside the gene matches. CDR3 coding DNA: TGTGCCAGTACTGCTAGCGGGAGTAACGAGCAGTACTTC. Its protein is CASTASGSNEQYF. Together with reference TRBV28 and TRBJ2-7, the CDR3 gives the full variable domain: DVKVTQSSRYLVKRTGEKVFLECVQDMDHENMFWYRQDPGLGLRLIYFSYDVKMKEKGDIPEGYSVSREKKERFSLILESASTNQTSMYLCASTASGSNEQYFGPGTRLTVT.

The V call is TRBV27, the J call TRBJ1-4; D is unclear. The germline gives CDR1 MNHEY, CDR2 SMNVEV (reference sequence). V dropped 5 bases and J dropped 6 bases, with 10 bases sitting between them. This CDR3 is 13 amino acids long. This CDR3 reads CASSQRMDEKLFF. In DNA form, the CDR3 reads TGTGCCAGCAGTCAGAGGATGGATGAAAAACTGTTTTTT.

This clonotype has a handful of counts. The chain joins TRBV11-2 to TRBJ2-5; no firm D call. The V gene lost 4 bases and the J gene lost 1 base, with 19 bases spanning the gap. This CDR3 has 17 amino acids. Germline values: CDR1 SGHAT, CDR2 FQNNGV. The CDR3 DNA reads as TGTGCCAGCAGCTCGTACCCCGTAACGTCGACCCAAGAGACCCAGTACTTC. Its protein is CASSSYPVTSTQETQYF.

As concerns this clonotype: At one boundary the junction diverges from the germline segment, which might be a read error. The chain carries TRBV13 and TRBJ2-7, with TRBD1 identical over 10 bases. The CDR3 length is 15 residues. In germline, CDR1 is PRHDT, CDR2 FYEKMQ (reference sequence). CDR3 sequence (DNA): TGTGCCGGCAGCTGGACCGGGACAGGGGCCCACGAGCAGTACTTC. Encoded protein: CAGSWTGTGAHEQYF.

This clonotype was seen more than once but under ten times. The CDR3 DNA is TGTGCCAGCAGTGAAGGACCGCCGGGGACCCAGTACTTC. It encodes CASSEGPPGTQYF. This chain uses TRBV6-1 with TRBJ2-5; D not certain. The germline gives CDR1 MNHNS, CDR2 SASEGT. The CDR3 is made up of 13 amino acids. Trimming pared 1 base from V and 7 bases from J, leaving 10 bases between.

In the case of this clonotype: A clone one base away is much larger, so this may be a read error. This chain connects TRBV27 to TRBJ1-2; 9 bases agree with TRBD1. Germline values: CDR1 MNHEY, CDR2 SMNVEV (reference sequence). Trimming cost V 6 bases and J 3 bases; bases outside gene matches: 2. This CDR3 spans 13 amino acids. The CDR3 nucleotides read TGTGCCAGCAGCCGACAGGGGGACTATGGCTACACCTTC. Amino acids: CASSRQGDYGYTF.

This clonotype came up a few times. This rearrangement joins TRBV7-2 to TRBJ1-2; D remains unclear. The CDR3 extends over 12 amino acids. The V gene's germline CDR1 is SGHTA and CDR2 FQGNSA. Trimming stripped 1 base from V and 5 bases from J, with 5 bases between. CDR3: CASSLGEYGYTF. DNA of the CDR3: TGTGCCAGCAGCTTAGGAGAGTATGGCTACACCTTC.

CDR3 protein: CSVEGGDQETQYF. The CDR3 DNA reads as TGCAGCGTTGAAGGCGGAGACCAAGAGACCCAGTACTTC. The chain links TRBV29-1 to TRBJ2-5; D ambiguous. The CDR3 length is 13 residues. The V gene's germline CDR1 is SQVTM and CDR2 ANQGSEA. Trimming took 1 base from V and 0 from J, leaving 6 bases between them. The full variable domain, rest sourced from reference TRBV29-1 and TRBJ2-5, is SAVISQKPSRDICQRGTSLTIQCQVDSQVTMMFWYRQQPGQSLTLIATANQGSEATYESGFVIDKFPISRPNLTFSTLTVSNMSPEDSSIYLCSVEGGDQETQYFGPGTRLLVL.

Here the CDR3 reads CASEQLGREQYF. Written as DNA, the CDR3 is TGTGCCAGCGAACAGTTAGGACGCGAGCAGTACTTC. V is TRBV9 and J is TRBJ2-7, with D unresolved. This CDR3 has 12 residues. The V end lost 7 bases, the J end lost 6 bases, and 14 bases lay between the germline ends. Germline CDR1 and CDR2: SGDLS and YYNGEE.

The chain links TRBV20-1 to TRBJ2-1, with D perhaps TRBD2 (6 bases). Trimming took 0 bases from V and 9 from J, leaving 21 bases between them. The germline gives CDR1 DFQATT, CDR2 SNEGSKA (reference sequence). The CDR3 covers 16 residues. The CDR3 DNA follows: TGCAGTGCTAGAGATCGTACTGGATTAACAGCGGGTGAGCAGTTCTTC. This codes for CSARDRTGLTAGEQFF.

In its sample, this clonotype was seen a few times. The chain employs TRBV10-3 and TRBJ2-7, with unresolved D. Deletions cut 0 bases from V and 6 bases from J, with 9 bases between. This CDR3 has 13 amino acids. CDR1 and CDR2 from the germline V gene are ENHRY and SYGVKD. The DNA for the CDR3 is TGTGCCATCAGTGAGTCGAAGGCTACCGAGCAGTACTTC. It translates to CAISESKATEQYF.

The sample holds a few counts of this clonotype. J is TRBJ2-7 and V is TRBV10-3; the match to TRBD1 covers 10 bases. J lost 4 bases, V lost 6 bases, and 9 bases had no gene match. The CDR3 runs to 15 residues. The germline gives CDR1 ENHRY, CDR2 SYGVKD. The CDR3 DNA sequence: TGTGCCATCAGGACAGGGACAGGGGATTCGTACGAGCAGTACTTC. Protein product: CAIRTGTGDSYEQYF.

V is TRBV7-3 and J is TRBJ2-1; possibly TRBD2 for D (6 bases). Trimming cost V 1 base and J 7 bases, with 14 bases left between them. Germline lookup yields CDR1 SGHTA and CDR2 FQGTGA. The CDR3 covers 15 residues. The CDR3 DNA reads TGTGCCAGCAGCTTAAATGGCGGGACTGTGAATGAGCAGTTCTTC. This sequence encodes CASSLNGGTVNEQFF.

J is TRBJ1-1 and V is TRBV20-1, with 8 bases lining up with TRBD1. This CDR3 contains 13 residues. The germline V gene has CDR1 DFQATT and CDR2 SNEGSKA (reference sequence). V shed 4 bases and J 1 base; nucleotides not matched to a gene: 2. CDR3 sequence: CSAKGTGNTEAFF. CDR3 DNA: TGCAGTGCTAAAGGGACAGGGAACACTGAAGCTTTCTTT.

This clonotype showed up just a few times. The CDR3 sequence: CSVDRQANTEAFF. The CDR3 coding sequence is TGCAGCGTTGATCGACAGGCCAACACTGAAGCTTTCTTT. The chain joins TRBV29-1 to TRBJ1-1, with TRBD1 as a possible D gene (6 bases). Trimming took 3 bases from V and 2 from J, leaving 10 bases between them. Looked up from germline, CDR1 is SQVTM and CDR2 is ANQGSEA. There are 13 residues in the CDR3.

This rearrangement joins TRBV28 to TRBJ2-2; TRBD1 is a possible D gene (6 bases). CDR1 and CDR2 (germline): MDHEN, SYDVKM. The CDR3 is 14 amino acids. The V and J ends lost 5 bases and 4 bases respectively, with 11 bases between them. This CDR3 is CASSPRTVTGELFF. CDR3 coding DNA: TGTGCCAGCAGTCCGAGGACAGTCACCGGGGAGCTGTTTTTT. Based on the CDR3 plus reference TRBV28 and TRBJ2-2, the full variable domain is DVKVTQSSRYLVKRTGEKVFLECVQDMDHENMFWYRQDPGLGLRLIYFSYDVKMKEKGDIPEGYSVSREKKERFSLILESASTNQTSMYLCASSPRTVTGELFFGEGSRLTVL.

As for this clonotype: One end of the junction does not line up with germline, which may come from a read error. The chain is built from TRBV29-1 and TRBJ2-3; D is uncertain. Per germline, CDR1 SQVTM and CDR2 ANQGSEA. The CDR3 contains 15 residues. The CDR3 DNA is TGCAGCGTTGAAATAGGCCTCCAGAGCACGGATACGCAGTATTTT. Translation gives CSVEIGLQSTDTQYF.

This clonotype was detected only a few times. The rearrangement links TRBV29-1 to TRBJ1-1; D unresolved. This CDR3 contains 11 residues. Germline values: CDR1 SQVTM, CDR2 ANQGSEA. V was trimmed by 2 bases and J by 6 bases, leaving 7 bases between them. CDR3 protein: CSVERLAEAFF. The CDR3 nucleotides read TGCAGCGTTGAACGCCTAGCTGAAGCTTTCTTT.